This T cell receptor (beta chain) is drawn from a study of T cell responses to AZD1222 COVID-19 vaccine. Whole-study findings and limits: Spike as a whole was targeted by vaccine-associated CD4 TCRs, dominant at 160-218 and 743-854. The study identified only a handful of AZD1222 recipients as seropositive at baseline. The study found Spike-specific TCR breadth and depth rose after two AZD1222 doses.

The ends lost 3 bases at V and 1 base at J; junction bases unmatched: 3. The CDR3 has 16 residues. The germline V gene has CDR1 LNHNV and CDR2 YYDKDF (reference sequence). Assay used: immunoSEQ multiplex PCR; TCRdb lists only in-frame clones, some missing. The data hold 150,000 to 180,000 clones, with about nine tenths observed a single time. Details on this clone: No antigen is known for it.

This chain connects TRBV15 to TRBJ2-2, with TRBD1 identical over 9 bases. The sequences come from peripheral blood, collected on day 0 of AZD1222 vaccination. This TCR was recovered from an adult in good health. CDR3 amino acids: CATSRPGQGNTGELFF. CDR3 in DNA: TGTGCCACCAGCAGGCCGGGACAGGGGAACACCGGGGAGCTGTTTTTT.